Listed here are 6 T cell receptor beta chains from one sample, sequenced in a study of shared clonotypes between healthy human individuals. Using immunoSEQ multiplex PCR, the repertoire was profiled, and TCRdb retains in-frame clones only, with some absent. The sample lists more than 450,000 clones, less than 85% occurring once. What was sequenced was PBMCs. These TCRs come from a woman between 35 and 50 years old in good health. Some clones in this sample may be carry-over from other donors' samples.

The rearrangement joins TRBV5-1 to TRBJ2-3; a possible D gene is TRBD2 (5 bases). Germline-derived CDR1 and CDR2 are SGHRS and YFSETQ. The CDR3 is made up of 13 amino acids. The ends were cut back, 3 bases at V and 10 bases at J, with 15 bases in the middle. The CDR3 protein is CASSSGLSEAQYF. The CDR3 nucleotides are TGCGCCAGCAGCTCCGGACTCTCCGAAGCGCAGTATTTT.

This sequence joins TRBV5-6 and TRBJ1-1; D is unclear. Between the trimmed V and J ends, which lost 1 base and 0 bases, there was a span of 10 bases. This CDR3 spans 15 amino acids. Germline V gene sequence: CDR1 SGHDT, CDR2 YYEEEE. CDR3 nucleotide sequence: TGTGCCAGCAGCTTGAAGTCCACCGTGAACACTGAAGCTTTCTTT. It is translated as CASSLKSTVNTEAFF. Full variable domain (outside the CDR3, taken from reference TRBV5-6 and TRBJ1-1): DAGVTQSPTHLIKTRGQQVTLRCSPKSGHDTVSWYQQALGQGPQFIFQYYEEEERQRGNFPDRFSGHQFPNYSSELNVNALLLGDSALYLCASSLKSTVNTEAFFGQGTRLTVV.

Here the CDR3 reads CASSVVGLAGPADTQYF. The DNA for the CDR3 is TGTGCCAGCAGCGTAGTGGGACTAGCGGGTCCGGCAGATACGCAGTATTTT. The chain recombines TRBV9 with TRBJ2-3, with 12 bases matching TRBD2. The CDR3 covers 17 residues. CDR1 SGDLS and CDR2 YYNGEE come from the germline V gene. The V and J ends lost 0 bases and 4 bases, in that order; junction bases with no gene match: 6.

V and J are TRBV30 and TRBJ2-3; 8 nucleotides align to TRBD1. The CDR3 length is 14 residues. The germline gives CDR1 GTSNPN, CDR2 SVGIG (reference sequence). The V segment lost 2 bases and the J segment 5 bases; nucleotides outside the gene matches: 6. CDR3 amino acids: CAWSQGAGGDTQYF. Written as DNA, the CDR3 is TGTGCCTGGAGTCAGGGGGCCGGAGGAGATACGCAGTATTTT.

The CDR3 sequence is CASIQPGTENTEAFF. CDR3 DNA: TGTGCCAGCATCCAACCCGGGACAGAAAACACTGAAGCTTTCTTT. V usage is TRBV6-5 and J usage is TRBJ1-1, with 7 nucleotides matching TRBD1. The CDR3 sequence is 15 residues long. With V trimmed by 7 bases and J by 2 bases, 10 bases remained unmatched. The germline CDR1 and CDR2 sequences are MNHEY and SVGAGI.

The V and J genes are TRBV4-3 and TRBJ2-1; D unclear. V lost 0 bases and J lost 6, with 6 bases in between. This CDR3 has 13 amino acids. Per the germline V gene, CDR1 is LGHNA and CDR2 is YSLEER. CDR3 sequence: CASSQDRPNEQFF. CDR3 sequence (DNA): TGCGCCAGCAGCCAAGATAGGCCCAATGAGCAGTTCTTC.